One and the same sample provided the 14 T cell receptor beta chains below, sequenced in a study of CD8 T cells in ankylosing spondylitis. Study results and caveats: Characteristic of ankylosing spondylitis blood, it appeared, was a TCR beta motif comprising roughly 8 highly homologous variants.

Via MiXCR, TCRdb re-called the 5' RACE reads, giving one row per CDR3 protein. This repertoire shows 700,000 to 1,000,000 distinct CDR3 sequences, about 11% found once; its top ten account for roughly 0.51%. These receptors' targets are unknown. Sequenced input: blood, either unsorted or a sorted T cell fraction (not recorded which). The receptor set was obtained from a male donor with ankylosing spondylitis.

The chain has TRBV11-2 and TRBJ2-7; D is tentatively TRBD1 or TRBD2 (5 bases each). This CDR3 region has 16 residues. Germline values: CDR1 SGHAT, CDR2 FQNNGV. V dropped 5 bases and J dropped 3 bases, with 20 bases sitting between them. CDR3 nucleotide sequence: TGTGCCAGCAGCCCTAGGATCGGGACGGAGGTCTACGAGCAGTACTTC. It translates to CASSPRIGTEVYEQYF.

The V gene is TRBV20-1, the J gene TRBJ2-7; D assignment may be TRBD1 or TRBD2 (5 bases each). V was shortened by 6 bases and J by 6 bases, with 18 bases between the two germline ends. Germline lookup yields CDR1 DFQATT and CDR2 SNEGSKA (reference sequence). The CDR3 runs 13 residues. The CDR3 here is CSAPVRGEIEQYF. The CDR3 nucleotides read TGCAGTGCCCCCGTGAGGGGAGAGATCGAGCAGTACTTC.

This clonotype has more than one count but fewer than ten. The chain is built from TRBV5-1 and TRBJ1-1, with a possible D match to TRBD1 (5 bases). The germline CDR1 and CDR2 sequences are SGHRS and YFSETQ. Trimming stripped 4 bases from V and 4 bases from J, with 14 bases between. The CDR3 totals 14 residues. The CDR3 protein is CASSLSTGGTEAFF. In nucleotides, the CDR3 is TGCGCCAGCAGCCTATCGACGGGGGGCACTGAAGCTTTCTTT.

This sequence joins TRBV20-1 and TRBJ2-7, with a tentative D call TRBD1 (5 bases). V was trimmed by 7 bases and J by 3 bases, leaving 10 bases between them. This CDR3 region has 11 residues. Germline assignment: CDR1 DFQATT and CDR2 SNEGSKA (reference sequence). The CDR3 reads CSVAQVYEQYF. DNA for the CDR3: TGCAGTGTAGCACAGGTCTACGAGCAGTACTTC.

This chain connects TRBV11-2 to TRBJ1-1, with TRBD1 identical over 7 bases. V trimming: 6 bases; J trimming: 1 base; junction bases outside the gene matches: 14. This CDR3 comprises 17 residues. Germline V lookup: CDR1 SGHAT, CDR2 FQNNGV. The CDR3 loop is CASRKHQGERRNTEAFF. The CDR3 bases are TGTGCCAGCAGGAAACATCAGGGGGAAAGACGGAACACTGAAGCTTTCTTT. Full variable domain (missing parts from reference TRBV11-2 and TRBJ1-1): EAGVAQSPRYKIIEKRQSVAFWCNPISGHATLYWYQQILGQGPKLLIQFQNNGVVDDSQLPKDRFSAERLKGVDSTLKIQPAKLEDSAVYLCASRKHQGERRNTEAFFGQGTRLTVV.

The rearrangement joins TRBV4-3 to TRBJ2-3; D gene unclear. This CDR3 is 15 amino acids long. The V gene lost 1 base and the J gene lost 0 bases, with 8 bases spanning the gap. The germline gives CDR1 LGHNA, CDR2 YSLEER. As DNA, the CDR3 is TGCGCCAGCAGCCAAGTAAGATGGAGCACAGATACGCAGTATTTT. Protein: CASSQVRWSTDTQYF.

This clonotype was observed many times. The J gene is TRBJ2-7, the V gene TRBV5-1, with D possibly being TRBD2 (5 bases). Per the germline V gene, CDR1 is SGHRS and CDR2 is YFSETQ. V was cut by 0 bases and J by 0 bases, with 10 bases left in between. This CDR3 has 15 amino acids. This CDR3 is CASSLGTGSSYEQYF. CDR3 nucleotide sequence: TGCGCCAGCAGCTTGGGAACGGGGAGCTCCTACGAGCAGTACTTC.

The chain employs TRBV6-1 and TRBJ2-3; D remains unclear. The CDR3 is made up of 15 amino acids. V lost 6 bases and J 6 bases, leaving 19 bases between the germline ends. Per the germline V gene, CDR1 is MNHNS and CDR2 is SASEGT. CDR3 coding DNA: TGTGCCAGCAGGAATGGGCTACTACGGTCCGATACGCAGTATTTT. It specifies CASRNGLLRSDTQYF.

In this sample, this clonotype turned up a few times. The V call is TRBV27, the J call TRBJ2-3, with D hard to call. The germline gives CDR1 MNHEY, CDR2 SMNVEV (reference sequence). Trimming cost V 2 bases and J 3 bases, with 9 bases left between them. This CDR3 comprises 14 residues. The CDR3 protein is CASSLNPLTDTQYF. In nucleotides, the CDR3 is TGTGCCAGCAGTTTAAACCCCTTAACAGATACGCAGTATTTT.

The table lists this clonotype with a few counts. The gene calls are TRBV20-1 and TRBJ2-7; D is possibly TRBD2 (7 bases). The CDR3 has 15 amino acids. Trimming left V 5 bases short and J 2 bases short, with 19 bases between. The germline gives CDR1 DFQATT, CDR2 SNEGSKA (reference sequence). The CDR3 region is CSAGGPRAGTYEQYF. The DNA of the CDR3 is TGCAGTGCTGGGGGCCCTAGAGCGGGGACCTACGAGCAGTACTTC.

The chain links TRBV20-1 to TRBJ2-5; D gene uncertain. The CDR3 extends over 13 amino acids. Germline loops: CDR1 DFQATT, CDR2 SNEGSKA (reference sequence). Trimming shortened V by 3 bases and J by 4 bases, and 12 bases separated the two germline ends. CDR3 sequence: CSASSLTRETQYF. The DNA for the CDR3 is TGCAGTGCTAGTTCCTTAACGAGAGAGACCCAGTACTTC.

This clonotype was seen repeatedly, ten times or more. The genes are TRBV5-1 and TRBJ2-1, with TRBD1 matching 10 bases. J lost 9 bases, V lost 2 bases, and 8 bases had no gene match. Germline lookup yields CDR1 SGHRS and CDR2 YFSETQ. The CDR3 contains 15 residues. Here the CDR3 DNA reads TGCGCCAGCAGCTTCAGACAGGGGGCTAATGTTGAGCAGTTCTTC. As protein: CASSFRQGANVEQFF.

In this sample, this clonotype turned up many times. V is TRBV5-1 and J is TRBJ2-3; D unresolved. Germline CDR1 reads SGHRS; CDR2 reads YFSETQ. Trimming stripped 6 bases from V and 2 bases from J, with 13 bases between. The CDR3 is 14 amino acids. In DNA, the CDR3 is TGCGCCAGCACCCCCCAAGCCTACACAGATACGCAGTATTTT. Translating it yields CASTPQAYTDTQYF.

The V call is TRBV3-1, the J call TRBJ2-3; D may correspond to TRBD1 or TRBD2 (5 bases each). Germline V gene data show CDR1 as LGHDT and CDR2 as YNNKEL (reference sequence). CDR3 size: 14 residues. The V end lost 0 bases, the J end lost 6 bases, and 10 bases lay between the germline ends. The CDR3 sequence is CASSQDWGSDTQYF. The CDR3 bases are TGTGCCAGCAGCCAAGATTGGGGGAGTGATACGCAGTATTTT.